This TCR beta chain came from a study of OX40 agonist ivuxolimab in advanced cancers. As for the study in general: Recorded diagnoses for dose-escalation patients were hepatocellular carcinoma, melanoma, renal cell or head and neck cancer. In three patients, partial responses were observed, one with hepatocellular carcinoma and two with cutaneous melanoma.

TCRdb's copy holds only in-frame clones and misses some; the assay was immunoSEQ multiplex PCR. The sample lists about 70,000 clones, about 93% occurring once. Trimming left V 3 bases short and J 3 bases short, with 9 bases between. The CDR3 is made up of 13 amino acids. CDR1 SGHTA and CDR2 FQGNSA come from the germline V gene. Whole-study results and caveats: What antigens the expanded peripheral T cells recognized was never established.

This clone was detected a few times. Its antigen is not known. This TCR came from an adult with an advanced solid tumor such as melanoma, head and neck, liver or kidney cancer. Source: CD4+ or CD8+ T cells sorted from blood, taken in a trial of the OX40 agonist ivuxolimab. J is TRBJ2-7 and V is TRBV7-2, with D possibly being TRBD1 (5 bases). The CDR3 bases are TGTGCCAGCAGCTTTGGACACGACTACGAGCAGTACTTC. Translating it yields CASSFGHDYEQYF. The complete variable domain, with remaining parts taken from reference TRBV7-2 and TRBJ2-7, reads GAGVSQSPSNKVTEKGKDVELRCDPISGHTALYWYRQSLGQGLEFLIYFQGNSAPDKSGLPSDRFSAERTGGSVSTLTIQRTQQEDSAVYLCASSFGHDYEQYFGPGTRLTVT.